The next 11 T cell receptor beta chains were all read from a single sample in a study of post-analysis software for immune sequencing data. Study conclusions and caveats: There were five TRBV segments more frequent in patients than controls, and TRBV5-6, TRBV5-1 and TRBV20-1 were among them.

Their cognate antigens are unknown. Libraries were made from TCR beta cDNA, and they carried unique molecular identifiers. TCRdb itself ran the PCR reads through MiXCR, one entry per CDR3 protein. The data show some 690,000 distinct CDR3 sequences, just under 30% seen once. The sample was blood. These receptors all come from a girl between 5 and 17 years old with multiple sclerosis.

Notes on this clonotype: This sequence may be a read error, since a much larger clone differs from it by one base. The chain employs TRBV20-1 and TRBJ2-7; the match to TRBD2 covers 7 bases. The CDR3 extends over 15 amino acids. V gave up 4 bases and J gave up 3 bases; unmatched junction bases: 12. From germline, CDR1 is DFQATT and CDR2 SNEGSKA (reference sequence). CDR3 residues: CSANAELAEIYEQYF. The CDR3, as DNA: TGCAGTGCTAATGCCGAGCTAGCGGAAATCTACGAGCAGTACTTC.

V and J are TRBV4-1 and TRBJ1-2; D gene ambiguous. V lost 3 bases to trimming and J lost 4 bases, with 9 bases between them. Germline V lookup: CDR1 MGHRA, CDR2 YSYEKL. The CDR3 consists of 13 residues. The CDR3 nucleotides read TGCGCCAGCAGCCAGCATGAGGGCTATGGCTACACCTTC. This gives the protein CASSQHEGYGYTF.

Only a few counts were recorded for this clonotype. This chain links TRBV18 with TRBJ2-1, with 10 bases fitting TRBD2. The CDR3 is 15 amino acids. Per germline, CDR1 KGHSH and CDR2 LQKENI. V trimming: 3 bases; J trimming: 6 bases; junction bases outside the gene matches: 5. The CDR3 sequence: CASSPPSGGSNEQFF. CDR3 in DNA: TGTGCCAGCTCACCCCCTAGCGGGGGTAGCAATGAGCAGTTCTTC.

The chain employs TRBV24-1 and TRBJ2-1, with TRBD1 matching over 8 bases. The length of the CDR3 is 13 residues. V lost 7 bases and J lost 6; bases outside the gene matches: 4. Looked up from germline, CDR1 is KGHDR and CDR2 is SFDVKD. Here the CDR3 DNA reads TGTGCCACCAGAGGACAGGGTGGCAATGAGCAGTTCTTC. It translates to CATRGQGGNEQFF.

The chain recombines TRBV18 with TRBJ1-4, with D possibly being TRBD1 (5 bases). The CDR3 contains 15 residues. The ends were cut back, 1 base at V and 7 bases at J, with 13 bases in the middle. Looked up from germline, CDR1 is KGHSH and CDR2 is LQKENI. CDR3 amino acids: CASSPRWDGPEKLFF. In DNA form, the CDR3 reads TGTGCCAGCTCACCACGGTGGGACGGGCCTGAAAAACTGTTTTTT.

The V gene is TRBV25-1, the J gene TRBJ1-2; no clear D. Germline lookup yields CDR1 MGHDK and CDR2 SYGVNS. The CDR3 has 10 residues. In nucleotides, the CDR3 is TGTGCTACCAGCAGTCTGGGCTACACCTTC. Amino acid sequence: CATSSLGYTF.

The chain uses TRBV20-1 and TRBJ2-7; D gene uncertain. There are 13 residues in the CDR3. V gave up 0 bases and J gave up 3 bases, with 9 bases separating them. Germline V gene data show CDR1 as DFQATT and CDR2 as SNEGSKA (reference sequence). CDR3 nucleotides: TGCAGTGCTAGAGATGGTCTAGTCTACGAGCAGTACTTC. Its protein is CSARDGLVYEQYF.

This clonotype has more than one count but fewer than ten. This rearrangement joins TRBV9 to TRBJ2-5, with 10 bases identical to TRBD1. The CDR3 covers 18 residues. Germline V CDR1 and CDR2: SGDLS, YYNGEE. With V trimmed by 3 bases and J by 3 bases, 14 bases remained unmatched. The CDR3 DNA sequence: TGTGCCAGCAGCGCGGTCGGGCGAGGGACAGGGGAGGAAGAGACCCAGTACTTC. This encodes CASSAVGRGTGEEETQYF. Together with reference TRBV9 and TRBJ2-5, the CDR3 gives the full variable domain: DSGVTQTPKHLITATGQRVTLRCSPRSGDLSVYWYQQSLDQGLQFLIQYYNGEERAKGNILERFSAQQFPDLHSELNLSSLELGDSALYFCASSAVGRGTGEEETQYFGPGTRLLVL.

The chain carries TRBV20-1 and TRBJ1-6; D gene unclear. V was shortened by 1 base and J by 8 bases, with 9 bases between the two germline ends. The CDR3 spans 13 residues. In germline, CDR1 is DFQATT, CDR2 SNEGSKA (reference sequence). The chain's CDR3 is CSARVSAYSPLHF. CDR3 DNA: TGCAGTGCTAGAGTCAGCGCGTATTCACCCCTCCACTTT.

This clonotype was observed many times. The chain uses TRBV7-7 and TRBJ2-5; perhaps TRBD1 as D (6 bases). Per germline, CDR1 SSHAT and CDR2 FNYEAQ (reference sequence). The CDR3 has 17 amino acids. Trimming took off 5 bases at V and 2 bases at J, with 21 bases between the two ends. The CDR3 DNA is TGTGCCAGCAGCGTAAACTTACCGGGACATAGGCAAGAGACCCAGTACTTC. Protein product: CASSVNLPGHRQETQYF.

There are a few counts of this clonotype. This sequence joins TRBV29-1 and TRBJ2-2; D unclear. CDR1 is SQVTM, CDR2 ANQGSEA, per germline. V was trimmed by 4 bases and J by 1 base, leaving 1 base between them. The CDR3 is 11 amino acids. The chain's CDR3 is CSVGNTGELFF. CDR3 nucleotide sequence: TGCAGCGTTGGGAACACCGGGGAGCTGTTTTTT.